This T cell receptor (beta chain) stems from a study of T cell changes during pregnancy in multiple sclerosis. Unmatched junction bases numbered 7, after V lost 5 bases and J lost 0 bases. Germline-derived CDR1 and CDR2 are MNHEY and SMNVEV (reference sequence). The CDR3 contains 16 residues. The data were produced by immunoSEQ multiplex PCR, yet TCRdb's version contains in-frame clones alone and is incomplete. The sample holds 30,000 or so clones, approximately 89% seen once. Source: CD8+ T cells from peripheral blood mononuclear cells, taken in the second trimester of pregnancy. The receptor was isolated from a female donor with multiple sclerosis, enrolled in a pregnancy study. The chain couples TRBV27 to TRBJ1-3; 7 bases fit TRBD1. The CDR3 reads CASSTYRGGSGNTIYF. The CDR3 bases are TGTGCCAGCAGTACATACAGGGGAGGCTCTGGAAACACCATATATTTT.